A selection of T cell receptor beta chains follows, all from one sample in a study of human T cells and chemical hapten exposure. TCRdb fed the RACE reads into MiXCR, producing one record per CDR3 protein. The sample records some 340,000 distinct CDR3 sequences, roughly 6.9% being singletons. The sequences come from whole blood, collected in connection with sensitization to the hapten diphenylcyclopropenone (DPC). These receptors originate from a young woman with alopecia areata. Some clones in this sample may be carry-over from other donors' samples. The CDR3 runs from the conserved cysteine through the conserved F or W. D genes are given only for firm matches. Not every row has a clone size; where given, it reads once, few, many or a size class.

length	size	D	V	J	CDR3	DNA
11	.	.	TRBV29-1	TRBJ1-1	CSVYRVSGAFF	TGCAGCGTGTACAGGGTCTCTGGAGCTTTCTTT
11	many	.	TRBV29-1	TRBJ1-2	CSVQWEDGYTF	TGCAGCGTTCAGTGGGAGGATGGCTACACCTTC
15	few	.	TRBV25-1	TRBJ1-2	CASSESFADIYGYTF	TGTGCCAGCAGTGAATCATTTGCAGACATCTATGGCTACACCTTC
16	.	.	TRBV7-2	TRBJ1-5	CASSLDSVGGNQPQHF	TGTGCCAGCAGCCTAGACAGTGTGGGGGGGAATCAGCCCCAGCATTTT
17	.	TRBD1	TRBV27	TRBJ1-5	CASRTPTGQGNDQPQHF	TGTGCCAGCCGAACACCTACGGGACAGGGTAACGATCAGCCCCAGCATTTT
14	many	.	TRBV29-1	TRBJ2-2	CSVDSATNTGELFF	TGCAGCGTTGATAGTGCGACGAACACCGGGGAGCTGTTTTTT
12	.	.	TRBV18	TRBJ2-3	CASSHKEDTQYF	TGTGCCAGCTCACATAAGGAAGATACGCAGTATTTT
15	.	TRBD2	TRBV7-2	TRBJ2-1	CASSPSGSPYNEQFF	TGTGCCAGCAGCCCTAGCGGGAGCCCCTACAATGAGCAGTTCTTC
13	many	TRBD1	TRBV2	TRBJ1-2	CASSEGQGGGYTF	TGTGCCAGCAGTGAGGGACAGGGGGGCGGCTACACCTTC
12	.	.	TRBV20-1	TRBJ1-2	CSAIQGGMGYTF	TGCAGTGCTATACAGGGAGGGATGGGCTACACCTTC
16	many	TRBD2	TRBV4-1	TRBJ2-3	CASSQASGTDTDTQYF	TGCGCCAGCAGCCAAGCTAGCGGGACTGACACAGATACGCAGTATTTT
14	many	TRBD1	TRBV6-4	TRBJ2-3	CASSQGQGGDTQYF	TGTGCCAGCAGCCAAGGACAGGGGGGCGATACGCAGTATTTT
15	few	.	TRBV2	TRBJ1-6	CASSVQSSYNSPLHF	TGTGCCAGTAGCGTTCAAAGCTCCTATAATTCACCCCTCCACTTT
14	.	.	TRBV3-1	TRBJ1-5	CASSQGGAGQPQHF	TGTGCCAGCAGCCAAGGAGGGGCAGGGCAGCCCCAGCATTTT
13	.	.	TRBV18	TRBJ2-5	CASSPRTEETQYF	TGTGCCAGCTCACCAAGGACAGAAGAGACCCAGTACTTC
15	many	.	TRBV15	TRBJ2-1	CATSRGGPGYNEQFF	TGTGCCACCAGCAGAGGGGGGCCAGGCTACAATGAGCAGTTCTTC
15	.	.	TRBV6-5	TRBJ1-5	CASRLTHYSNQPQHF	TGTGCCAGCAGATTGACACATTATAGCAATCAGCCCCAGCATTTT
13	many	.	TRBV27	TRBJ2-5	CASSSRRGETQYF	TGTGCCAGCAGTTCAAGAAGAGGAGAGACCCAGTACTTC
14	.	TRBD1	TRBV9	TRBJ1-5	CASSQGAENQPQHF	TGTGCCAGCAGTCAGGGGGCTGAGAATCAGCCCCAGCATTTT
15	few	.	TRBV15	TRBJ2-7	CATSRGRDLPYEQYF	TGTGCCACCAGCAGAGGAAGGGACTTACCCTACGAGCAGTACTTC
14	many	.	TRBV7-8	TRBJ2-3	CASSLDTSTDTQYF	TGTGCCAGCAGCTTAGACACTAGCACAGATACGCAGTATTTT
14	.	TRBD2	TRBV7-2	TRBJ2-1	CASSLGLGYNEQFF	TGTGCCAGCAGCTTGGGACTAGGTTACAATGAGCAGTTCTTC
15	few	TRBD1	TRBV12-5	TRBJ1-1	CASGFGTGGWTEAFF	TGTGCTAGTGGTTTCGGGACAGGGGGATGGACTGAAGCTTTCTTT
17	.	TRBD2	TRBV13	TRBJ2-3	CASSFPRGGVSTDTQYF	TGTGCCAGCAGCTTCCCTCGCGGGGGAGTCAGCACAGATACGCAGTATTTT
14	many	.	TRBV27	TRBJ1-1	CASSLLEGRSEAFF	TGTGCCAGCAGTTTACTGGAGGGTCGAAGTGAAGCTTTCTTT
13	.	TRBD1	TRBV20-1	TRBJ1-4	CSAYRDRGEKLFF	TGCAGTGCTTACCGGGACAGGGGCGAAAAACTGTTTTTT
14	few	TRBD2	TRBV9	TRBJ2-3	CASSGGRGADTQYF	TGTGCCAGCAGTGGAGGCCGGGGGGCAGATACGCAGTATTTT
12	.	.	TRBV14	TRBJ1-6	CASSHTAGHLHF	TGTGCCAGCAGCCACACGGCCGGCCACCTCCACTTT
14	.	TRBD1	TRBV25-1	TRBJ1-1	CASTLQGAATEAFF	TGTGCCAGCACTTTACAGGGGGCAGCCACTGAAGCTTTCTTT
17	few	.	TRBV7-9	TRBJ2-3	CASSKRPLDTGTDTQYF	TGTGCCAGCAGCAAAAGACCTCTAGACACAGGCACAGATACGCAGTATTTT
12	few	.	TRBV24-1	TRBJ1-2	CATSDTKYGYTF	TGTGCCACCAGTGATACCAAATATGGCTACACCTTC
14	many	.	TRBV6-1	TRBJ2-3	CASSELASTDTQYF	TGTGCCAGCAGTGAATTGGCTAGCACAGATACGCAGTATTTT
15	few	TRBD2	TRBV5-6	TRBJ2-1	CASSLALRGRDEQFF	TGTGCCAGCAGCTTGGCCCTCCGGGGGAGGGATGAGCAGTTCTTC